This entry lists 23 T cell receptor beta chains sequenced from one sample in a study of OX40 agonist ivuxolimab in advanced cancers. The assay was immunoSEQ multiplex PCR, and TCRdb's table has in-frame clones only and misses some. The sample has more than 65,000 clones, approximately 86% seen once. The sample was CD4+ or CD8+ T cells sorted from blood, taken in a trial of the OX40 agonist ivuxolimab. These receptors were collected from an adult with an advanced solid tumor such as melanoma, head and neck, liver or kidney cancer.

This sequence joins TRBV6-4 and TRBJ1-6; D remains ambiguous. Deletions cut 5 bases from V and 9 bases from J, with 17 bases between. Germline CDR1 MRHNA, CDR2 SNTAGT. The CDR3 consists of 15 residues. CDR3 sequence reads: CASSPVDSGGSPLHF. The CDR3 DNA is TGTGCCAGCAGTCCTGTGGACTCGGGTGGTTCACCCCTCCACTTT.

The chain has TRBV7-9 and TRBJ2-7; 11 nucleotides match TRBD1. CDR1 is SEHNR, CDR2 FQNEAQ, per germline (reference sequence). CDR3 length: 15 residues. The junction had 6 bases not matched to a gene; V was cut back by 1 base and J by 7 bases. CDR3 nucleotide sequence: TGTGCCAGCAGCTTAGGCGGACAGGGGGCAGGGGAGCAGTACTTC. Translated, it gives CASSLGGQGAGEQYF.

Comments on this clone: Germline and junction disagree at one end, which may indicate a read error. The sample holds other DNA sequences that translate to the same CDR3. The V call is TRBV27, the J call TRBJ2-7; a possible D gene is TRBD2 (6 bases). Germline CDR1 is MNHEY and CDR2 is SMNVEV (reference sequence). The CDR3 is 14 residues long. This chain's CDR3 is CASRLLSGAYEQYF. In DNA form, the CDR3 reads TGTGCCAGCAGACTACTTAGCGGAGCGTACGAGCAGTACTTT.

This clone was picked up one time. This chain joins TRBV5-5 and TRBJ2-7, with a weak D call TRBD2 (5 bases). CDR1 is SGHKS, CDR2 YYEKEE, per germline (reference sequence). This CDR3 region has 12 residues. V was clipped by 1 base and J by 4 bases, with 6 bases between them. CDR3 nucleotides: TGTGCCAGCAGCTTGACGGGGTACGAGCAGTACTTC. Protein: CASSLTGYEQYF.

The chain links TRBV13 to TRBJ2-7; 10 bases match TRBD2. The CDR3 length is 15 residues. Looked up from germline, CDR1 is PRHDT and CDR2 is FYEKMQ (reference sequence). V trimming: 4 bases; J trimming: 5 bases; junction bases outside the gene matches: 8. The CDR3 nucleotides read TGTGCCAGCAGCTCCTATGGGACTAGCGCCCACGAGCAGTACTTC. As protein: CASSSYGTSAHEQYF.

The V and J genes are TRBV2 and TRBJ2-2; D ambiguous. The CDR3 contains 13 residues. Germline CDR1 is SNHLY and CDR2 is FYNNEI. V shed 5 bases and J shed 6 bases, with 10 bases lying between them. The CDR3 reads CASSYMSPGELFF. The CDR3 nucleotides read TGTGCCAGCAGTTATATGAGTCCCGGGGAGCTGTTTTTT.

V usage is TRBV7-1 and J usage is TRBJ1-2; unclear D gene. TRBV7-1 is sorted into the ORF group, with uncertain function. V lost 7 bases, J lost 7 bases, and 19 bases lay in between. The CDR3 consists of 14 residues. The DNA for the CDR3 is TGTGCCAGCACCATGACCCCCAACCTCGGTGGCTACACCTTC. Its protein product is CASTMTPNLGGYTF.

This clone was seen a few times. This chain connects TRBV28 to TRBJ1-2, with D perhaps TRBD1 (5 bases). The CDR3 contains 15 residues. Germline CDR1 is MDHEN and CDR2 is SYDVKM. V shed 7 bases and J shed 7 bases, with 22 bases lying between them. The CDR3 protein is CASTSSPDSVTGYTF. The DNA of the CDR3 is TGTGCCAGCACCTCGTCCCCAGACAGTGTAACTGGCTACACCTTC.

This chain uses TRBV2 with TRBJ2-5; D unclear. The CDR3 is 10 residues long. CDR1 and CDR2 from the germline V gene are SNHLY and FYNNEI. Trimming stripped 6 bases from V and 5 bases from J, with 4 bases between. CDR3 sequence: CASREETQYF. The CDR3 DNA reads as TGTGCCAGCAGGGAGGAGACCCAGTACTTC.

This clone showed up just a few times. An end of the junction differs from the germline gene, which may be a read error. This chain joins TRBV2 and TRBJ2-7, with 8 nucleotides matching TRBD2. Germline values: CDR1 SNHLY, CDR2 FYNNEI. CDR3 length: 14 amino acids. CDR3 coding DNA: TGTGCCAGCAGCGAAGCGGGAGTAGGGTACGAGCAGTACTTC. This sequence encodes CASSEAGVGYEQYF.

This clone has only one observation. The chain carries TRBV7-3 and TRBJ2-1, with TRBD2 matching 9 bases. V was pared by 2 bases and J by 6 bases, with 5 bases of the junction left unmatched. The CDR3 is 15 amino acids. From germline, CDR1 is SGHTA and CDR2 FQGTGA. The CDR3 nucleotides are TGTGCCAGCAGCTTATTGGTGACTAGCGGCAATGAGCAGTTCTTC. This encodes CASSLLVTSGNEQFF. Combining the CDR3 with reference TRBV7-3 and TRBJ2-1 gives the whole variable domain GAGVSQTPSNKVTEKGKYVELRCDPISGHTALYWYRQSLGQGPEFLIYFQGTGAADDSGLPNDRFFAVRPEGSVSTLKIQRTERGDSAVYLCASSLLVTSGNEQFFGPGTRLTVL.

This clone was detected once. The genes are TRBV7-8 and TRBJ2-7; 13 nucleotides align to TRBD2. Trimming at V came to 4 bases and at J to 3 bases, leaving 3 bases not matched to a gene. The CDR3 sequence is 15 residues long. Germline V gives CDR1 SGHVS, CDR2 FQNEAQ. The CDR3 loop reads CASSSGLAGLYEQYF. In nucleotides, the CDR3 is TGTGCCAGCAGCTCGGGACTAGCGGGGCTCTACGAGCAGTACTTC.

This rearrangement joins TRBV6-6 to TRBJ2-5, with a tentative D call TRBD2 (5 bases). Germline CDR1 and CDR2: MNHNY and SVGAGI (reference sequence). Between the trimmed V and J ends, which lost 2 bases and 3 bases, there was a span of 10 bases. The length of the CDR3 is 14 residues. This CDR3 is CASSYVSGKETQYF. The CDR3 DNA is TGTGCCAGCAGTTACGTTTCCGGGAAAGAGACCCAGTACTTC.

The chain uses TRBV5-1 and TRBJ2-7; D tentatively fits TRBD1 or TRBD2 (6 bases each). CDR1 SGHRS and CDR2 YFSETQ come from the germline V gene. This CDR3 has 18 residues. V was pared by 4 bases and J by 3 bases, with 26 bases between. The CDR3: CASSVTSWDKVGGYEQYV. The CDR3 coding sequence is TGCGCCAGCAGCGTGACGTCCTGGGACAAGGTCGGGGGCTACGAGCAGTACGTC.

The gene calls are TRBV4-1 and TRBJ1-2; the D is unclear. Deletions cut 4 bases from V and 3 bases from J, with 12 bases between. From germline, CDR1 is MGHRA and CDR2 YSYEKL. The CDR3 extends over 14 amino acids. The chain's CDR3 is CASSPPAAYYGYTF. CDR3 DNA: TGCGCCAGCAGCCCCCCCGCGGCATACTATGGCTACACCTTC.

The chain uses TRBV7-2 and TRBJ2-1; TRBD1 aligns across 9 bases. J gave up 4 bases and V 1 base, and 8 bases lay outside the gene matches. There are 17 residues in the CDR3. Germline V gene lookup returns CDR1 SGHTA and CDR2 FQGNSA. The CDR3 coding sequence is TGTGCCAGCAGCTTAGTCGGACAGGGGAGGGCATACAATGAGCAGTTCTTC. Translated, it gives CASSLVGQGRAYNEQFF.

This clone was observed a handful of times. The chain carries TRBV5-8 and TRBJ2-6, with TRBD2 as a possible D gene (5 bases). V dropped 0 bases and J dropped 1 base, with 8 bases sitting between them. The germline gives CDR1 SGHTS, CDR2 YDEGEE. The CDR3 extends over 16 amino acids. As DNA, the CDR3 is TGTGCCAGCAGCTTGGTGGCGGGTTCTGGGGCCAACGTCCTGACTTTC. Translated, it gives CASSLVAGSGANVLTF. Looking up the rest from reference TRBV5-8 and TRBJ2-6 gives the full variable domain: EAGVTQSPTHLIKTRGQQATLRCSPISGHTSVYWYQQALGLGLQFLLWYDEGEERNRGNFPPRFSGRQFPNYSSELNVNALELEDSALYLCASSLVAGSGANVLTFGAGSRLTVL.

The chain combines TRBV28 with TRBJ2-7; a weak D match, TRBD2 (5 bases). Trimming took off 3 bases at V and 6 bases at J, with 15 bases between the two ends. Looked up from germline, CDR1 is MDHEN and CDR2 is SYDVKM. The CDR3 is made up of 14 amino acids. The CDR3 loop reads CASSFLLSLGEQYF. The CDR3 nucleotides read TGTGCCAGCAGTTTCTTACTGTCACTAGGCGAGCAGTACTTC.

This CDR3 is CASSLLRELFF. The CDR3 DNA follows: TGTGCCAGCAGCTTACTCCGGGAGCTGTTTTTT. The chain links TRBV7-8 to TRBJ2-2; D remains ambiguous. V shed 2 bases and J shed 9 bases, with 4 bases lying between them. Germline-derived CDR1 and CDR2 are SGHVS and FQNEAQ. This CDR3 comprises 11 residues. Filled out from reference TRBV7-8 and TRBJ2-2, the complete variable domain reads GAGVSQSPRYKVAKRGQDVALRCDPISGHVSLFWYQQALGQGPEFLTYFQNEAQLDKSGLPSDRFFAERPEGSVSTLKIQRTQQEDSAVYLCASSLLRELFFGEGSRLTVL.

In DNA form, the CDR3 reads TGTGCCAGCAGTCCATCTGGGGGGGCTCCTCAGCCCCAGCATTTT. The encoded protein is CASSPSGGAPQPQHF. V usage is TRBV27 and J usage is TRBJ1-5; maybe TRBD1 (6 bases). Trimming removed 5 bases at V and 6 bases at J, with 17 bases between. CDR1 and CDR2 (germline): MNHEY, SMNVEV (reference sequence). The CDR3 sequence is 15 residues long.

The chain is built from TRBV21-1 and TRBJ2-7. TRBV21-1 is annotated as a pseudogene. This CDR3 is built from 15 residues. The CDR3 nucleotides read TGTGCCAGCAGCAAAGACCGCTCACCATCCTACGAGCAGTACGTC. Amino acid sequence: CASSKDRSPSYEQYV.

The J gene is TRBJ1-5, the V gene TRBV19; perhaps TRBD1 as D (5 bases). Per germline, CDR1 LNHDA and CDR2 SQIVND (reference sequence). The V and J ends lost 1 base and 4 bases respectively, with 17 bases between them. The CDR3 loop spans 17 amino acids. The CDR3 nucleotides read TGTGCCAGTAGTATAGTTACCACCGGGGCAAGAAATCAGCCCCAGCATTTT. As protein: CASSIVTTGARNQPQHF.

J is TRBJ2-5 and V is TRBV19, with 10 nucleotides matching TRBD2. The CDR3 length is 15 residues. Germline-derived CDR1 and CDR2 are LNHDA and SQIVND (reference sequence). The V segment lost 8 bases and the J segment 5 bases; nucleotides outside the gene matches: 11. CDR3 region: CASGGLAGAQETQYF. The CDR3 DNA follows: TGTGCCAGTGGGGGTCTAGCGGGAGCACAGGAGACCCAGTACTTC.